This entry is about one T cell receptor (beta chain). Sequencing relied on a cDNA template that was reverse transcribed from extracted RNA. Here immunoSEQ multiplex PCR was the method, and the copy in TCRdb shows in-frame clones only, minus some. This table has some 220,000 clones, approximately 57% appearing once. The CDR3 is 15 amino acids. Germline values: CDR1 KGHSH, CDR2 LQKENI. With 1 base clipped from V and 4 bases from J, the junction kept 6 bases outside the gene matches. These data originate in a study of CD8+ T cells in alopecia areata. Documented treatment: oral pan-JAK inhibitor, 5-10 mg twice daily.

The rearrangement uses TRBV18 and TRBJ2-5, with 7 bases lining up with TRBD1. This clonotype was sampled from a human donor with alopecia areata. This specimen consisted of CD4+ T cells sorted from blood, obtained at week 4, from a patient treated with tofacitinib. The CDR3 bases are TGTGCCAGCTCACCACGGACAGGACCATCAGAGACCCAGTACTTC. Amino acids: CASSPRTGPSETQYF.